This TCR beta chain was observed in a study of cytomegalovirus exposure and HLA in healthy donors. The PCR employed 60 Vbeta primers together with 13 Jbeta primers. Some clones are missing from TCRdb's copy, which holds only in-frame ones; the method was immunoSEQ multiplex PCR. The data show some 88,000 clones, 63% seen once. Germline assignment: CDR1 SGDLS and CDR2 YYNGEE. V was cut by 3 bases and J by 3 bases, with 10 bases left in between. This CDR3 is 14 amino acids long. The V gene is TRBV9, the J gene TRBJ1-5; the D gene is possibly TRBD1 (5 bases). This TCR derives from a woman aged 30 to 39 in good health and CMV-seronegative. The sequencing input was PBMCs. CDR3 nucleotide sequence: TGTGCCAGCAGCGGAGACAGCGCCAATCAGCCCCAGCATTTT. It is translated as CASSGDSANQPQHF. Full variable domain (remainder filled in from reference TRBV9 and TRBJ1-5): DSGVTQTPKHLITATGQRVTLRCSPRSGDLSVYWYQQSLDQGLQFLIQYYNGEERAKGNILERFSAQQFPDLHSELNLSSLELGDSALYFCASSGDSANQPQHFGDGTRLSIL.